The source of this TCR beta chain is a study of T cell responses to AZD1222 COVID-19 vaccine. Some clones are missing from TCRdb's copy, which holds only in-frame ones; the method was immunoSEQ multiplex PCR. The table records about 67,000 clones, around 84% of them present only once. V trimming: 5 bases; J trimming: 2 bases; junction bases outside the gene matches: 8. Germline assignment: CDR1 LGHDT and CDR2 YNNKEL (reference sequence). The CDR3 covers 17 residues. The rearrangement uses TRBV3-1 (or the pseudogene TRBV3-2) and TRBJ2-3, with 12 bases that match TRBD2. This sample comprised peripheral blood, obtained on day 0 of AZD1222 vaccination. The receptor was isolated from an adult in good health. The CDR3 is CASSTLAGGPYTDTQYF. DNA of the CDR3: TGTGCCAGCAGCACCCTAGCGGGGGGGCCGTACACAGATACGCAGTATTTT.